This T cell receptor beta chain was profiled in a study of blood T cell repertoires in COVID-19. As for the study in general: In each case, the material was cDNA or gDNA derived from T cells, B-cell-depleted T cells, or PBMCs.

Germline trimming cut 6 bases from V and 5 bases from J; bases unmatched to any gene: 3. This CDR3 comprises 13 residues. Per germline, CDR1 MNHEY and CDR2 SMNVEV (reference sequence). Here immunoSEQ multiplex PCR was the method, and the copy in TCRdb shows in-frame clones only, minus some. The sample holds hundreds of thousands of clones, roughly 91% seen once. The rearrangement links TRBV27 to TRBJ2-5; 10 bases line up with TRBD1. The clonotype comes from a woman aged 55-70 years in a cohort exposed to, infected with or recovered from COVID-19 (not recorded which). Sequencing used PBMCs or T cells enriched from blood (not recorded which). DNA for the CDR3: TGTGCCAGCAGGACAGGGGGCGGGGAGACCCAGTACTTC. The encoded protein is CASRTGGGETQYF.